The rows below give T cell receptor beta chains drawn from one sample of a study of cytomegalovirus exposure and HLA in healthy donors. The data were produced by immunoSEQ multiplex PCR, yet TCRdb's version contains in-frame clones alone and is incomplete. The sample comprises about 190,000 clones, approximately 87% of which are singletons, and over 1% rests with the top ten. Sequenced sample: PBMCs. All receptors derive from a man aged 25 to 40 in good health and CMV-seronegative. Both conserved end residues are part of each CDR3. The D gene is left open where the match is weak. For some rows the clone size is stated as once, few or many, or as a class when expanded; others skip it.

>TRBJ1-6|TRBV5-6|.|.|13
TGTGCCAGCAGCTTGGAGGAGAATTCACCCCTCCACTTT
CASSLEENSPLHF
>TRBJ2-7|TRBV12-5|.|.|13
TGTGCTAGTGCTCCCGGGGTCCGCTACGAGCAGTACTTC
CASAPGVRYEQYF
>TRBJ2-1|TRBV5-4|.|.|16
TGTGCCAGCAGCTCCAAGAGTACCGGGAGTGGGTATGAGCAGTTCTTC
CASSSKSTGSGYEQFF
>TRBJ1-5|TRBV21-1|.|.|16
TGTGCCAGCAGCTCACGGACAGGGGATATCAATCAGCCCCAGCATTTT
CASSSRTGDINQPQHF
>TRBJ2-6|TRBV2|.|TRBD2|17
TGTGCCAGTTTGACCCGGGAGGAAGCCTCTGGGGCCAACGTCCTGACTTTC
CASLTREEASGANVLTF
>TRBJ1-5|TRBV28|.|TRBD1|16
TGTGCCAGCAGTTTCCCGGACAGGCGAGAGAATCAGCCCCAGCATTTT
CASSFPDRRENQPQHF
>TRBJ1-2|TRBV7-9|.|.|14
TGTGCCAGCAGCTCCCGTGAGGGTAACTATGGCTACACCTTC
CASSSREGNYGYTF
>TRBJ2-1|TRBV19|.|TRBD2|14
TGTGCCAGTAGCGACGGACTAGCGGGGAATGAGCAGTTCTTC
CASSDGLAGNEQFF
>TRBJ2-1|TRBV7-2|few|TRBD1|14
TGTGCCAGCAGCTCCAGGGACAGGGGTTCTGAGCAGTTCTTC
CASSSRDRGSEQFF
>TRBJ2-1|TRBV29-1|.|.|14
TGCAGCGTTGGCAGTCTAGCAGGAGGGTATGAGCAGTTCTTC
CSVGSLAGGYEQFF
>TRBJ1-1|TRBV2|.|.|15
TGTGCCAGCAGTGAACTTGCACAAATGAACACTGAAGCTTTCTTT
CASSELAQMNTEAFF
>TRBJ2-3|TRBV5-1|.|.|13
TGCGCCAGCAGCTTCACAGGGACAGATACGCAGTATTTT
CASSFTGTDTQYF
>TRBJ1-5|TRBV4-3|.|.|13
TGCGCCAGCAGCCAAGATAGCGGGAATCCCCAGCATTTT
CASSQDSGNPQHF
>TRBJ2-7|TRBV7-9|.|TRBD1|14
TGTGCCAGCAGCTCGCCGGGACAGGGGGCCGAGCAGTACTTC
CASSSPGQGAEQYF
>TRBJ2-5|TRBV27|.|TRBD1|14
TGTGCCAGCCATCAACAGGGGGCCCAAGAGACCCAGTACTTC
CASHQQGAQETQYF
>TRBJ1-2|TRBV2|.|.|15
TGTGCCAGCAGGGGAATCGAGGGAGGTTCGGAGGGCTACACCTTC
CASRGIEGGSEGYTF
>TRBJ2-3|TRBV7-6|.|TRBD2|16
TGTGCCAGCAGCTTGTTTGGGGGACTAACACAGGATACGCAGTATTTT
CASSLFGGLTQDTQYF
>TRBJ1-6|TRBV27|.|.|14
TGTGCCAGCAGTTTACCGGGGTTTCGTTCACCCCTCCACTTT
CASSLPGFRSPLHF
>TRBJ2-3|TRBV10-3|.|TRBD2|16
TGTGCCATCAGGCAACAAGCGGGGGCTAGCACAGATACGCAGTATTTT
CAIRQQAGASTDTQYF
>TRBJ2-7|TRBV10-3|.|.|14
TGTGCCATCAGTGTCGCCAGTACCTCCTACGAGCAGTACTTC
CAISVASTSYEQYF
>TRBJ2-1|TRBV7-8|.|TRBD1|15
TGTGCCAGCAGCTTAGAGGGGACAGCCTACAATGAGCAGTTCTTC
CASSLEGTAYNEQFF
>TRBJ2-5|TRBV5-1|.|TRBD1|15
TGCGCCAGCAGCTTGGAGGGCACAGGGGAAGAGACCCAGTACTTC
CASSLEGTGEETQYF
>TRBJ2-7|TRBV5-6|.|.|14
TGTGCCAGCAGCTTGGCCTGGGGGGCCTACGAGCAGTACTTC
CASSLAWGAYEQYF
>TRBJ2-2|TRBV15|.|.|13
TGTGCCACCAGCAGAGAGGGAGCCGGGGAGCTGTTTTTT
CATSREGAGELFF
>TRBJ2-5|TRBV15|.|.|13
TGTGCCACCAGCTCGACTAGTGGCGAGACCCAGTACTTC
CATSSTSGETQYF
>TRBJ1-2|TRBV29-1|.|.|13
TGCAGCGTTGACAGGGGAGGGACCTATGGCTACACCTTC
CSVDRGGTYGYTF
>TRBJ1-2|TRBV6-5|.|TRBD1|12
TGTGCCAGCAGTTCCGGACAGGGAGGACATCACTTC
CASSSGQGGHHF
>TRBJ2-1|TRBV2|.|TRBD2|15
TGTGCCATCGGGCTAGCGGGAGGGCACTACAATGAGCAGTTCTTC
CAIGLAGGHYNEQFF
>TRBJ2-3|TRBV19|once|TRBD1|15
TGTGCCAGTAGTGAGGACAGGGTAGTATCAGATACGCAGTATTTT
CASSEDRVVSDTQYF
>TRBJ2-7|TRBV13|.|TRBD2|15
TGTGCCAGCAGCGCTCGAGGACTAGTCTCCTACGAGCAGTACTTC
CASSARGLVSYEQYF
>TRBJ1-5|TRBV2|.|.|14
TGTGCCAGCTCCCTCGCCAGTTCCAATCAGCCCCAGCATTTT
CASSLASSNQPQHF
>TRBJ1-1|TRBV7-2|.|.|14
TGTGCCAGCAGCTCGGGTCAGGGCCGGACTGAAGCTTTCTTT
CASSSGQGRTEAFF
>TRBJ2-7|TRBV28|.|.|15
TGTGCCAGCAGCAGTAGACAGCCTCCTTCCTACGAGCAGTACTTC
CASSSRQPPSYEQYF
>TRBJ2-6|TRBV13|.|.|19
TGTGCCAGCAGCGCGGGGACTGGGACTGGAGGGTCTGGGGCCAACGTCCTGACTTTC
CASSAGTGTGGSGANVLTF
>TRBJ1-4|TRBV29-1|once|.|15
TGCAGCGTTGGGGTCCGACAAGCAACTAATGAAAAACTGTTTTTT
CSVGVRQATNEKLFF
>TRBJ1-5|TRBV7-9|once|TRBD1|15
TGTGCCAGCAGCCAGACAGGGAGTAGCAATCAGCCCCAGCATTTT
CASSQTGSSNQPQHF
>TRBJ2-3|TRBV6-1|.|TRBD2|16
TGTGCCAGCAGCGAAAGCGGTGGGGGGGGCACAGATACGCAGTATTTT
CASSESGGGGTDTQYF
>TRBJ2-3|TRBV7-2|.|.|12
TGTGCCAGCAGCCTGATGGGCGATACGCAGTATTTT
CASSLMGDTQYF